These T cell receptor beta chains were read from a single sample in a study of molecular identifiers for immune sequencing clone quantification. TCRdb analysed the PCR reads with MiXCR anew, one entry per CDR3 protein. The sample holds over 600,000 distinct CDR3 sequences, less than 20% seen once. The sequenced sample consisted of naive CD8+ T cells from blood, with Jurkat cell RNA spiked in. The receptors come from a human donor in good health. Some libraries in this study had Jurkat cell RNA spiked in. CDR3s include the opening cysteine and the closing phenylalanine or tryptophan. Each record gives: clone size, V gene, D gene, J gene, CDR3 DNA, CDR3 protein. The D gene is left open where the match is weak. Some rows have no size entry. The others give once, few or many, or a class for an expanded clone.

>NA|TRBV7-9|NA|TRBJ2-3
TGTGCCAGCAGGACAACACTAGCAACTGGCACAGATACGCAGTATTTT
CASRTTLATGTDTQYF
>NA|TRBV3-1|TRBD1|TRBJ2-5
TGTGCCAGCAGCCAAGTGATGGGGACAGGGATGCAAGAGACCCAGTACTTC
CASSQVMGTGMQETQYF
>many|TRBV7-8|TRBD1|TRBJ1-2
TGTGCCAGCAGTCCAGGGACAGCCTATGGCTACACCTTC
CASSPGTAYGYTF
>many|TRBV12-3/TRBV12-4|TRBD1|TRBJ2-1
TGTGCCAGCAGTTTACCCAGGGGGCTGGTCAATGAGCAGTTCTTC
CASSLPRGLVNEQFF
>many|TRBV19|TRBD2|TRBJ2-5
TGTGCCAGTCGAACGACTAGCGGGGGCCAAGAGACCCAGTACTTC
CASRTTSGGQETQYF
>many|TRBV2|NA|TRBJ1-1
TGTGCCAGCAGCCCCATGAACACTGAAGCTTTCTTT
CASSPMNTEAFF
>many|TRBV24-1|NA|TRBJ2-2
TGTGCCACCAGTGCCGGGGGGACAGCGACCGGGGAGCTGTTTTTT
CATSAGGTATGELFF
>few|TRBV5-8|NA|TRBJ2-7
TGTGCCAGCAGCTTGGATGGCAGATTTAGCTCCTACGAGCAGTACTTC
CASSLDGRFSSYEQYF
>NA|TRBV13|TRBD2|TRBJ2-1
TGTGCCAGCAGCTGGGGACTAGCGGTTGAGCAGTTCTTC
CASSWGLAVEQFF
>many|TRBV27|NA|TRBJ2-7
TGTGCCAGCGGCCTGACAGTATCCTACGAGCAGTACTTC
CASGLTVSYEQYF
>few|TRBV5-4|TRBD2|TRBJ2-7
TGTGCCAGCAGCACGTTCCGCGGGGGGTCCTCCTACGAGCAGTACTTC
CASSTFRGGSSYEQYF
>many|TRBV12-3/TRBV12-4|TRBD2|TRBJ2-3
TGTGCCAGCGGTCGAGGTAGCGGGAGTGCAGATACGCAGTATTTT
CASGRGSGSADTQYF
>NA|TRBV28|TRBD2|TRBJ2-7
TGTGCCAGCAGTTTACCCTTAGGGACTAGCGGCTACGAGCAGTACTTC
CASSLPLGTSGYEQYF
>once|TRBV18|TRBD1|TRBJ2-7
TGTGCCAGCTCACCACCCAGGACAGGACAAATTTACGAGCAGTACTTC
CASSPPRTGQIYEQYF
>many|TRBV7-2|NA|TRBJ2-1
TGTGCCAGCAGCCCAATTAGCGGTTACAATGAGCAGTTCTTC
CASSPISGYNEQFF
>NA|TRBV7-9|TRBD1|TRBJ2-7
TGTGCCAGCAGCCGGGACAGTCAAAGCTCCTACGAGCAGTACTTC
CASSRDSQSSYEQYF
>many|TRBV27|TRBD1|TRBJ1-1
TGTGCCACCCGCTCGACAGGGGGATCAGCTTTCTTT
CATRSTGGSAFF
>NA|TRBV9|NA|TRBJ2-5
TGTGCCAGCAGCCCCCCCGGGGAGCCAGAGACCCAGTACTTC
CASSPPGEPETQYF
>NA|TRBV20-1|TRBD2|TRBJ2-1
TGCAGTGCTAGACCAGCACTAGCGGGGACCTACAATGAGCAGTTCTTC
CSARPALAGTYNEQFF
>many|TRBV13|TRBD2|TRBJ2-7
TGTGCCAGCAGCTCTAGCGGGAGGGTCTACGAGCAGTACTTC
CASSSSGRVYEQYF
>once|TRBV6-1|NA|TRBJ2-2
TGTGCCAGCAGCGCAGGGGAGTTATACACCGGGGAGCTGTTTTTT
CASSAGELYTGELFF
>NA|TRBV6-5|TRBD2|TRBJ2-1
TGTGCCAGCAGTTACCCGGGACTAGCATCAGACGAGCAGTTCTTC
CASSYPGLASDEQFF
>many|TRBV6-4|NA|TRBJ1-1
TGTGCCAGCAGTGACTCGCCAGAAATGAACACTGAAGCTTTCTTT
CASSDSPEMNTEAFF
>NA|TRBV4-1|TRBD2|TRBJ2-1
TGCGCCAGCAGCTTCAATAGCGGGGATTACAATGAGCAGTTCTTC
CASSFNSGDYNEQFF
>many|TRBV4-3|NA|TRBJ1-1
TGTGCCAGCAGCCAAGGCAGCATGAACACTGAAGCTTTCTTT
CASSQGSMNTEAFF
>many|TRBV5-6|NA|TRBJ1-3
TGTGCCAGCAGCTTTGGCGGGGGGACCTACTCTTTCACCATATATTTT
CASSFGGGTYSFTIYF